A selection of T cell receptor beta chains follows, all from one sample in a study of T cells in Graves' hyperthyroidism and ophthalmopathy. TCRdb independently ran MiXCR on the multiplex PCR reads; one entry per CDR3 protein. The table includes approximately 430,000 distinct CDR3 sequences, 15% to 19% detected once. The sequencing sample was made of blood. These receptors all stem from a woman under 30 with Graves' hyperthyroidism. CDR3s include the opening cysteine and the closing phenylalanine or tryptophan. Each record gives: clone size, V gene, D gene, J gene, CDR3 protein, CDR3 DNA. A D gene is named only where the DNA matches it firmly. Clone size appears in some rows only: once, few, many, or a class for an expanded clone.

>many|TRBV12-3/TRBV12-4|NA|TRBJ1-2
CASSLSPGSTYGYTF
TGTGCCAGCAGTTTATCGCCTGGATCTACCTATGGCTACACCTTC
>many|TRBV5-1|NA|TRBJ2-1
CASSGRGGGYNEQFF
TGCGCCAGCAGTGGCAGGGGCGGGGGATACAATGAGCAGTTCTTC
>many|TRBV20-1|NA|TRBJ2-1
CSAIGRPPIYNEQFF
TGCAGTGCCATCGGACGGCCACCTATATACAATGAGCAGTTCTTC
>NA|TRBV7-9|NA|TRBJ2-2
CASSLADGSRYTGELFF
TGTGCCAGCAGCTTAGCGGACGGGAGCCGTTACACCGGGGAGCTGTTTTTT
>many|TRBV15|TRBD1|TRBJ1-5
CATSKGQGGNQPQHF
TGTGCCACCAGCAAAGGACAGGGGGGCAATCAGCCCCAGCATTTT
>few|TRBV5-1|TRBD2|TRBJ2-6
CASSYEAGSGANVLTF
TGCGCCAGCAGCTACGAAGCGGGAAGTGGGGCCAACGTCCTGACTTTC
>many|TRBV19|TRBD1|TRBJ1-5
CATSDRADQPQHF
TGTGCCACCAGCGACAGGGCGGATCAGCCCCAGCATTTT
>many|TRBV20-1|NA|TRBJ2-5
CSAPQGGKTQYF
TGCAGTGCTCCTCAGGGGGGAAAGACCCAGTACTTC
>few|TRBV19|NA|TRBJ2-7
CASSNTGLLFYEQYF
TGTGCCAGTAGTAACACGGGGTTACTATTCTACGAGCAGTACTTC
>few|TRBV5-1|TRBD2|TRBJ2-3
CASAGLAGVDTQYF
TGCGCCAGCGCGGGACTAGCGGGGGTGGATACGCAGTATTTT
>many|TRBV29-1|TRBD2|TRBJ2-5
CSVRTSQETQYF
TGCAGCGTTCGGACTAGCCAAGAGACCCAGTACTTC
>NA|TRBV11-3|NA|TRBJ2-1
CASSSPKVRPGNEQFF
TGTGCCAGCAGCTCCCCCAAAGTCCGGCCGGGGAATGAGCAGTTCTTC
>many|TRBV9|NA|TRBJ1-4
CASSVQSVDEKLFF
TGTGCCAGCAGCGTGCAAAGCGTTGATGAAAAACTGTTTTTT
>NA|TRBV3-1|TRBD1|TRBJ1-5
CASSQGTGVYQPQHF
TGTGCCAGCAGCCAAGGGACAGGGGTGTATCAGCCCCAGCATTTT
>many|TRBV4-2|NA|TRBJ2-7
CASSQDLRGPADEQYF
TGTGCCAGCAGCCAAGATCTGCGAGGTCCAGCCGACGAGCAGTACTTC
>many|TRBV12-5|TRBD1|TRBJ2-5
CASGLNLGQGETQYF
TGTGCTAGTGGTTTGAACCTCGGACAGGGAGAGACCCAGTACTTC